This T cell receptor (beta chain) was identified during a study of spatial heterogeneity in lung cancer. Turning to the study itself: Raw reads showed each unique TCR and UMI combination turning up more than ten times on average. Whole-study findings and limits: There were more appearances of ubiquitous expanded tumor TCRs in blood at resection than at follow-up.

As for time point: sample taken at primary tumor resection. Whole RNA from tumor, nontumor lung or frozen PBMC was sequenced unsorted. This CDR3 spans 16 amino acids. Germline V gene sequence: CDR1 LGHNA, CDR2 YNFKEQ. V lost 6 bases to trimming and J lost 4 bases, with 20 bases between them. All TCR cDNA molecules were individually tagged with a unique molecular identifier. TCRdb analysed the 5' RACE reads with MiXCR anew, one entry per CDR3 protein. The sample shows 30,000 to 45,000 distinct CDR3 sequences, roughly 6.5% of them seen only once. This clonotype was counted only a few times. What it binds is not known.

The V and J genes are TRBV4-2 and TRBJ2-3; D assignment may be TRBD1 or TRBD2 (5 bases each). The sample was PBMCs, taken at surgery. This TCR came from a female donor with early-stage non-small cell lung cancer. CDR3 loop: CASRERNGAPPDTQYF. DNA for the CDR3: TGTGCCAGCAGAGAGAGAAACGGGGCCCCCCCAGATACGCAGTATTTT.